The 27 T cell receptor beta chains below come from one sample, sequenced in a study of shared clonotypes between healthy human individuals (dated by TCRdb to between 2020 and 2021). The receptor library was made with the immunoSEQ multiplex PCR assay. TCRdb took over this immuneACCESS table, retaining in-frame rearrangements with V and J assigned. Such tables are incomplete; in checked studies, under half of the missing clones stem from an unresolved V gene, and the remainder is unexplained. The sample table lists 1.4 million or so clones, roughly 98.5% of them with a count of one. The top ten hold 0.36% of the sample. What was sequenced was naive CD4+ T cells sorted from blood. Per the publication, the cell subset or site label means: CD45RA+ positively selected. The receptors were gathered from a young man in good health.

V gene TRBV7-9 combines with J gene TRBJ2-7, with D maybe TRBD2 (5 bases). Germline CDR1 and CDR2: SEHNR and FQNEAQ (reference sequence). V was clipped by 1 base and J by 7 bases, with 20 bases between them. CDR3 length: 16 residues. The CDR3 sequence: CASSLGDWSTSGEQYF. For the CDR3, the DNA is TGTGCCAGCAGCTTAGGTGATTGGTCTACCTCGGGGGAGCAGTACTTC.

This sequence joins TRBV5-4 and TRBJ1-1; D perhaps matches TRBD1 (5 bases). This CDR3 has 17 residues. V was cut by 5 bases and J by 2 bases, with 22 bases left in between. Germline CDR1 reads SGHNT; CDR2 reads YYREEE (reference sequence). The CDR3 bases are TGTGCCAGCAGTCTTGGAGACAGAACCCTACGTAACACTGAAGCTTTCTTT. Its protein is CASSLGDRTLRNTEAFF.

The J gene is TRBJ1-1, the V gene TRBV7-9; 9 nucleotides align to TRBD1. CDR3 length: 15 amino acids. Germline V CDR1 and CDR2: SEHNR, FQNEAQ (reference sequence). The V gene end was trimmed by 5 bases and the J gene end by 2 bases; junction bases not matched to a gene: 6. The CDR3 DNA follows: TGTGCCAGCAGCCCGCGGACAGGGGATAACACTGAAGCTTTCTTT. The encoded protein is CASSPRTGDNTEAFF.

The chain recombines TRBV18 with TRBJ2-3; D tentatively fits TRBD1 or TRBD2 (5 bases each). This CDR3 has 16 residues. With 1 base removed from V and 2 bases from J, the gap between germline ends came to 13 bases. In germline, CDR1 is KGHSH, CDR2 LQKENI. For the CDR3, the DNA is TGTGCCAGCTCACCACGGGGGATTATTTCCACAGATACGCAGTATTTT. Translating gives CASSPRGIISTDTQYF.

The CDR3, as DNA: TGTGCCATCAGTGCCGCTATGACAGGGTCTAACTATGGCTACACCTTC. Its translation: CAISAAMTGSNYGYTF. This rearrangement joins TRBV10-3 to TRBJ1-2; the match to TRBD1 covers 7 bases. Germline lookup yields CDR1 ENHRY and CDR2 SYGVKD. Trimming took 4 bases from V and 0 from J; bases not matched to a gene: 8. This CDR3 has 16 residues.

The DNA of the CDR3 is TGTGCCAGCAGTACAATGAGGCACATCCGGACCTTC. It yields the protein CASSTMRHIRTF. The chain couples TRBV6-5 to TRBJ1-2; no clear D gene. V was shortened by 5 bases and J by 14 bases, with 18 bases between the two germline ends. The CDR3 is 12 amino acids. In germline, CDR1 is MNHEY, CDR2 SVGAGI.

The CDR3 here is CASSSGIPPLGSYEQYF. The CDR3, as DNA: TGTGCCAGCTCATCCGGTATCCCCCCCCTCGGTTCCTACGAGCAGTACTTC. The gene calls are TRBV18 and TRBJ2-7; no reliable D call. Trimming pared 5 bases from V and 1 base from J, leaving 21 bases between. The CDR3 loop spans 17 amino acids. CDR1 and CDR2 from the germline V gene are KGHSH and LQKENI.

The V gene is TRBV6-5, the J gene TRBJ2-1; 7 nucleotides agree with TRBD2. Trimming removed 6 bases from V and 0 bases from J; junction bases left unmatched: 2. Germline V gene lookup returns CDR1 MNHEY and CDR2 SVGAGI. This CDR3 has 14 amino acids. The CDR3 nucleotides are TGTGCCAGCAGACTAGCGAGCTCCTACAATGAGCAGTTCTTC. Its protein is CASRLASSYNEQFF.

The chain is built from TRBV19 and TRBJ1-2; tentative D call: TRBD1 (6 bases). CDR1 is LNHDA and CDR2 is SQIVND in the germline V gene (reference sequence). Trimming stripped 1 base from V and 7 bases from J, with 13 bases between. CDR3 size: 14 residues. The CDR3 sequence: CASSIGTGAGGYTF. The CDR3 DNA sequence: TGTGCCAGTAGTATAGGCACGGGGGCGGGTGGCTACACCTTC.

This chain links TRBV7-2 with TRBJ1-1; the D gene is possibly TRBD1 (6 bases). Trimming took 0 bases from V and 7 from J, leaving 12 bases between them. Germline V gene lookup returns CDR1 SGHTA and CDR2 FQGNSA. The CDR3 runs 14 residues. CDR3 sequence: CASSLAKWTVEAFF. CDR3 in DNA: TGTGCCAGCAGCTTAGCGAAGTGGACAGTTGAAGCTTTCTTT. Combining the CDR3 with reference TRBV7-2 and TRBJ1-1 gives the whole variable domain GAGVSQSPSNKVTEKGKDVELRCDPISGHTALYWYRQSLGQGLEFLIYFQGNSAPDKSGLPSDRFSAERTGGSVSTLTIQRTQQEDSAVYLCASSLAKWTVEAFFGQGTRLTVV.

The chain joins TRBV5-6 to TRBJ2-2; TRBD2 aligns across 10 bases. Germline V gene sequence: CDR1 SGHDT, CDR2 YYEEEE. V gave up 6 bases and J gave up 7 bases; unmatched junction bases: 6. The CDR3 loop spans 14 amino acids. Written as DNA, the CDR3 is TGTGCCAGCATCACTAGCGGGAATGTCGGGGAGCTGTTTTTT. Its protein is CASITSGNVGELFF.

The chain is built from TRBV19 and TRBJ1-2, with a possible D match to TRBD1 (6 bases). The germline V and J ends were trimmed by 6 bases and 3 bases, with 17 bases remaining between them. Germline CDR1 reads LNHDA; CDR2 reads SQIVND (reference sequence). This CDR3 has 15 residues. This CDR3 reads CASSMTSRGYYGYTF. DNA for the CDR3: TGTGCCAGTAGCATGACATCCAGGGGATACTATGGCTACACCTTC.

The rearrangement links TRBV10-3 to TRBJ2-3, with D hard to call. V dropped 4 bases and J dropped 2 bases, with 10 bases sitting between them. The CDR3 has 14 residues. Germline-derived CDR1 and CDR2 are ENHRY and SYGVKD. DNA for the CDR3: TGTGCCATCAGTGCCCAGCGACCCACAGATACGCAGTATTTT. This encodes CAISAQRPTDTQYF.

V gene TRBV28 combines with J gene TRBJ2-1; TRBD1 aligns across 7 bases. The V segment lost 6 bases and the J segment 2 bases; nucleotides outside the gene matches: 10. CDR1 and CDR2 from the germline V gene are MDHEN and SYDVKM. The CDR3 runs to 16 residues. CDR3 coding DNA: TGTGCCAGCAGCCCACTAGACAGGGATCCCTACAATGAGCAGTTCTTC. Protein product: CASSPLDRDPYNEQFF.

The chain joins TRBV28 to TRBJ1-1, with a possible D match to TRBD1 (5 bases). The CDR3 is 15 amino acids. The V end was cut by 5 bases, the J end by 0 bases, with 13 bases between. The germline gives CDR1 MDHEN, CDR2 SYDVKM. CDR3 loop: CASSPSGGLNTEAFF. Here the CDR3 DNA reads TGTGCCAGCAGTCCATCGGGGGGGTTGAACACTGAAGCTTTCTTT.

This chain joins TRBV4-1 and TRBJ2-1; D possibly corresponds to TRBD2 (6 bases). Trimming shortened V by 0 bases and J by 5 bases, and 11 bases separated the two germline ends. The length of the CDR3 is 15 residues. CDR1 is MGHRA, CDR2 YSYEKL, per germline. The CDR3 DNA reads as TGCGCCAGCAGCCAAGAGGGGGGTCGGGACAATGAGCAGTTCTTC. It yields the protein CASSQEGGRDNEQFF.

The gene calls are TRBV18 and TRBJ2-5; no clear D. Germline V lookup: CDR1 KGHSH, CDR2 LQKENI. The ends were cut back, 0 bases at V and 2 bases at J, with 7 bases in the middle. The CDR3 is made up of 14 amino acids. The CDR3 loop is CASSPPLNQETQYF. In DNA, the CDR3 is TGTGCCAGCTCACCACCTCTCAATCAAGAGACCCAGTACTTC.

The chain has TRBV7-9 and TRBJ2-7, with 13 bases fitting TRBD2. Germline values: CDR1 SEHNR, CDR2 FQNEAQ (reference sequence). CDR3 length: 17 residues. The V segment lost 3 bases and the J segment 0 bases; nucleotides outside the gene matches: 5. The CDR3 loop reads CASSLGLAGYISYEQYF. In DNA form, the CDR3 reads TGTGCCAGCAGCTTGGGACTAGCGGGATATATCTCCTACGAGCAGTACTTC. Drawing the rest from reference TRBV7-9 and TRBJ2-7, the complete variable domain is DTGVSQNPRHKITKRGQNVTFRCDPISEHNRLYWYRQTLGQGPEFLTYFQNEAQLEKSRLLSDRFSAERPKGSFSTLEIQRTEQGDSAMYLCASSLGLAGYISYEQYFGPGTRLTVT.

V usage is TRBV15 and J usage is TRBJ2-3; 13 bases are shared with TRBD2. J was trimmed by 4 bases and V by 3 bases; bases with no gene match: 4. The CDR3 length is 16 residues. The V gene's germline CDR1 is LNHNV and CDR2 YYDKDF (reference sequence). The CDR3 protein is CATSRGTSGIADTQYF. The CDR3 DNA reads TGTGCCACCAGCAGGGGGACTAGCGGGATAGCAGATACGCAGTATTTT. Full variable domain (rest looked up from reference TRBV15 and TRBJ2-3): DAMVIQNPRYQVTQFGKPVTLSCSQTLNHNVMYWYQQKSSQAPKLLFHYYDKDFNNEADTPDNFQSRRPNTSFCFLDIRSPGLGDTAMYLCATSRGTSGIADTQYFGPGTRLTVL.

The chain couples TRBV19 to TRBJ1-1; TRBD1 matches 10 bases. The CDR3 runs to 17 residues. Germline V gene data show CDR1 as LNHDA and CDR2 as SQIVND (reference sequence). After removal of 5 bases from V and 4 bases from J, the junction contained 13 bases not matched to a gene. The DNA for the CDR3 is TGTGCCAGTAGTGAGGTGACAGGGGGCAGTTCAAGCACTGAAGCTTTCTTT. Translated: CASSEVTGGSSSTEAFF.

This clone was observed a single time. V gene TRBV28 combines with J gene TRBJ1-1; D gene ambiguous. Per the germline V gene, CDR1 is MDHEN and CDR2 is SYDVKM. V was shortened by 5 bases and J by 0 bases, with 10 bases between the two germline ends. The CDR3 contains 14 residues. The CDR3 sequence is CASSATYMNTEAFF. CDR3 DNA sequence: TGTGCCAGCAGTGCCACGTATATGAACACTGAAGCTTTCTTT.

J is TRBJ1-3 and V is TRBV28; D uncertain. Trimming stripped 1 base from V and 0 bases from J, with 13 bases between. Looked up from germline, CDR1 is MDHEN and CDR2 is SYDVKM. CDR3 size: 17 residues. CDR3 in amino acids: CASSLSGPSASGNTIYF. The CDR3, as DNA: TGTGCCAGCAGTTTATCTGGACCGTCCGCCTCTGGAAACACCATATATTTT.

V is TRBV19 and J is TRBJ2-1, with D unclear. Trimming removed 1 base from V and 11 bases from J, with 6 bases in between. The CDR3 is 11 residues long. Per the germline V gene, CDR1 is LNHDA and CDR2 is SQIVND (reference sequence). CDR3 sequence reads: CASSIGHKQFF. CDR3 sequence (DNA): TGTGCCAGTAGTATAGGCCACAAGCAGTTCTTC. The full variable domain, completed using reference TRBV19 and TRBJ2-1, is DGGITQSPKYLFRKEGQNVTLSCEQNLNHDAMYWYRQDPGQGLRLIYYSQIVNDFQKGDIAEGYSVSREKKESFPLTVTSAQKNPTAFYLCASSIGHKQFFGPGTRLTVL.

The V call is TRBV2, the J call TRBJ2-7; 8 nucleotides match TRBD1. In germline, CDR1 is SNHLY, CDR2 FYNNEI. The CDR3 is made up of 14 amino acids. V lost 5 bases and J lost 2; bases outside the gene matches: 5. CDR3 region: CASSQRTGPYEQYF. CDR3 DNA sequence: TGTGCCAGCAGTCAAAGGACAGGGCCCTACGAGCAGTACTTC.

The rearrangement uses TRBV5-6 and TRBJ2-7; D is perhaps TRBD1 (5 bases). Deletions cut 2 bases from V and 5 bases from J, with 11 bases between. The CDR3 runs to 13 residues. Germline assignment: CDR1 SGHDT and CDR2 YYEEEE. The CDR3 DNA sequence: TGTGCCAGCAGCTTAGGGGTGGCAAACGAGCAGTACTTC. This gives the protein CASSLGVANEQYF.

V is TRBV5-1 and J is TRBJ2-2; D is perhaps TRBD1 (6 bases). Trimming cost V 1 base and J 4 bases, with 14 bases left between them. Germline V gives CDR1 SGHRS, CDR2 YFSETQ. The CDR3 covers 16 residues. CDR3 bases: TGCGCCAGCAGCTTGCAGGGGAAATGGGGCACCGGGGAGCTGTTTTTT. This encodes CASSLQGKWGTGELFF.

V gene TRBV5-6 combines with J gene TRBJ2-7, with 7 bases aligning to TRBD2. The CDR3 has 16 residues. The V segment lost 3 bases and the J segment 0 bases; nucleotides outside the gene matches: 9. Germline values: CDR1 SGHDT, CDR2 YYEEEE. In DNA form, the CDR3 reads TGTGCCAGCAGCTCAGCGTGGGGGGGACCCTCCTACGAGCAGTACTTC. Its protein is CASSSAWGGPSYEQYF.